This T cell receptor beta chain was sequenced during a study of T-cell reconstitution after alpha-beta-depleted transplantation in children. Study outcomes and limitations: After transplant, high TCRbeta diversity at day 60 in some patients arose from surviving recipient T cells and thymic progenitors. Several hundred expanded graft clones reportedly gave rise to the alpha-beta T cells present about two months after transplant.

A TCRbeta library incorporating unique molecular identifiers was prepared. Using its own MiXCR run on the PCR reads, TCRdb lists one record per CDR3 protein. The sample lists 55,000 to 90,000 distinct CDR3 sequences, roughly 4.4% seen once, with approximately 17% in the top ten. In this sample, this clonotype turned up many times. Its antigen is as yet unknown. The sequencing here drew on PBMCs, mostly from graft donor cells, taken 180 days after TCRalphabeta/CD19-depleted stem cell transplant. This receptor was obtained from a boy in the first two years of life who had a stem cell transplant for acute myeloid leukemia, so the T cells may come from the graft donor.

The CDR3, as DNA: TGCAGCGCTGAGGGGGACAGGGATTATGGCGAGCAGTACTTC. Amino acids: CSAEGDRDYGEQYF. The chain links TRBV29-1 to TRBJ2-7; 9 bases match TRBD1. V lost 7 bases, J lost 6 bases, and 13 bases stayed unmatched. Looked up from germline, CDR1 is SQVTM and CDR2 is ANQGSEA. The CDR3 runs to 14 residues.